This is a list of T cell receptor beta chains from one sample in a study of blood T cell repertoires in COVID-19. Profiled with immunoSEQ multiplex PCR; TCRdb holds only in-frame clones, not every one. The sample holds 300,000 to 400,000 clones, around 87% seen once. The specimen sequenced was peripheral blood. The receptor set was obtained from a woman aged 55-69 years with COVID-19, enrolled during active disease. Both conserved end residues are part of each CDR3. Each record gives: J gene, V gene, clone size, D gene, CDR3 DNA, CDR3 protein. A D gene is named only where the DNA matches it firmly. Size values are once, few and many counts, or a class for expanded clones, and some rows have none.

J gene: TRBJ1-2; V gene: TRBV7-8; clone size: .; D gene: .; CDR3 DNA: TGTGCCAGCAGCAATCCGCCGGTTTCGGGCTACACCTTC; CDR3 protein: CASSNPPVSGYTF
J gene: TRBJ2-2; V gene: TRBV5-6; clone size: .; D gene: .; CDR3 DNA: TGTGCCAGCAGCTTGTTCAGGGGTAGGGAGCTGTTTTTT; CDR3 protein: CASSLFRGRELFF
J gene: TRBJ1-3; V gene: TRBV5-6; clone size: .; D gene: TRBD1; CDR3 DNA: TGTGCCAGCAGCTTCCGCCCGCAACAGGGGGCGTACACCATATATTTT; CDR3 protein: CASSFRPQQGAYTIYF
J gene: TRBJ2-2; V gene: TRBV3-1/TRBV3-2; clone size: few; D gene: .; CDR3 DNA: TGTGCCAGCAGCCTGCAGGGTGCCGGGGAGCTGTTTTTT; CDR3 protein: CASSLQGAGELFF
J gene: TRBJ2-7; V gene: TRBV15; clone size: .; D gene: .; CDR3 DNA: TGTGCCACCAGCGCGCACCAACCGGGTGAGCAGTACTTC; CDR3 protein: CATSAHQPGEQYF
J gene: TRBJ2-7; V gene: TRBV19; clone size: .; D gene: TRBD1; CDR3 DNA: TGTGCCAGTACCACCCGGACAGGGAACTCCTACGAGCAGTACTTC; CDR3 protein: CASTTRTGNSYEQYF
J gene: TRBJ1-1; V gene: TRBV19; clone size: .; D gene: TRBD1; CDR3 DNA: TGTGCCAGTAGTCCTGATCTGAGGGACAGGGACATGAACACTGAAGCTTTCTTT; CDR3 protein: CASSPDLRDRDMNTEAFF
J gene: TRBJ1-2; V gene: TRBV5-6; clone size: .; D gene: .; CDR3 DNA: TGTGCCAGCAGCTCCGCAACGGACAGCTTCTATGGCTACACCTTC; CDR3 protein: CASSSATDSFYGYTF
J gene: TRBJ1-6; V gene: TRBV7-9; clone size: .; D gene: .; CDR3 DNA: TGTGCCAGCAGCAATCAACCCGATACTCCCCTCCACTTT; CDR3 protein: CASSNQPDTPLHF
J gene: TRBJ2-2; V gene: TRBV11-2; clone size: .; D gene: .; CDR3 DNA: TGTGCCAGCAGCCCCCGTCGCGGGGGCAACACCGGGGAGCTGTTTTTT; CDR3 protein: CASSPRRGGNTGELFF
J gene: TRBJ2-7; V gene: TRBV27; clone size: .; D gene: .; CDR3 DNA: TGTGCCAGCAGGCCTCCCGCCTCCGGGATCCACGAGCAGTACTTC; CDR3 protein: CASRPPASGIHEQYF
J gene: TRBJ1-2; V gene: TRBV3-1/TRBV3-2; clone size: .; D gene: .; CDR3 DNA: TGTGCCAGCAGCCCGCTTCGGGGTTCGAACAGTGAGCGTGGTTTC; CDR3 protein: CASSPLRGSNSERGF
J gene: TRBJ2-5; V gene: TRBV6-5; clone size: few; D gene: TRBD1; CDR3 DNA: TGTGCCAGCAGTTACTCGGGACAGGGGGAAGAGACCCAGTACTTC; CDR3 protein: CASSYSGQGEETQYF
J gene: TRBJ2-5; V gene: TRBV4-1; clone size: .; D gene: TRBD2; CDR3 DNA: TGCGCCAGCAGCCAAGCCAGCGGGGGGGCTGGAGAGACCCAGTACTTC; CDR3 protein: CASSQASGGAGETQYF
J gene: TRBJ2-7; V gene: TRBV24-1; clone size: .; D gene: TRBD1; CDR3 DNA: TGTGCCACCAGTGACCCCGACAGGGGCGAGCAGTACTTC; CDR3 protein: CATSDPDRGEQYF
J gene: TRBJ2-5; V gene: TRBV4-2; clone size: .; D gene: .; CDR3 DNA: TGTGCCAGCAGCCTCCGGGGAGTCCAAGAGACCCAGTACTTC; CDR3 protein: CASSLRGVQETQYF
J gene: TRBJ2-1; V gene: TRBV19; clone size: .; D gene: TRBD1; CDR3 DNA: TGTGCCAGTAGTACCCAACCGTTATCGACAGGGCCGTGGATCAATGAGCAGTTCTTC; CDR3 protein: CASSTQPLSTGPWINEQFF
J gene: TRBJ2-3; V gene: TRBV3-1/TRBV3-2; clone size: .; D gene: TRBD1; CDR3 DNA: TGTGCCAGCAGCCCCGGGACAGGGAGGAAGGTGGACACAGATACGCAGTATTTT; CDR3 protein: CASSPGTGRKVDTDTQYF
J gene: TRBJ1-1; V gene: TRBV5-1; clone size: .; D gene: .; CDR3 DNA: TGCGCCAGCAGCCCAGAGCCGGGGTTGAACACTGAAGCTTTCTTT; CDR3 protein: CASSPEPGLNTEAFF
J gene: TRBJ2-6; V gene: TRBV6-7; clone size: .; D gene: TRBD1; CDR3 DNA: TGTGCCAGCAGTTACTCGATTTCCGGGACAGGGGTCGGGGCCAACGTCCTGACTTTC; CDR3 protein: CASSYSISGTGVGANVLTF
J gene: TRBJ1-3; V gene: TRBV5-4; clone size: .; D gene: .; CDR3 DNA: TGTGCCAGCAGCTTGGGCAGAAATTCTGGAAACACCATATATTTT; CDR3 protein: CASSLGRNSGNTIYF
J gene: TRBJ1-4; V gene: TRBV2; clone size: .; D gene: .; CDR3 DNA: TGTGCCAGCAGTGAAAGCGGGAGGTCTGGTGAAAAACTGTTTTTT; CDR3 protein: CASSESGRSGEKLFF
J gene: TRBJ2-2; V gene: TRBV5-1; clone size: .; D gene: TRBD1; CDR3 DNA: TGCGCCAGCAGCTTTCAAGGGGGCCACGTTGGCACCGGGGAGCTGTTTTTT; CDR3 protein: CASSFQGGHVGTGELFF
J gene: TRBJ2-6; V gene: TRBV4-2; clone size: .; D gene: TRBD2; CDR3 DNA: TGTGCCAGCAGCCAACTCGGGGGGACTGGGGCCAACGTCCTGACTTTC; CDR3 protein: CASSQLGGTGANVLTF
J gene: TRBJ1-2; V gene: TRBV5-1; clone size: once; D gene: TRBD1; CDR3 DNA: TGCGCCAGCCGGACAGGAGGATTTGGCTACACCTTC; CDR3 protein: CASRTGGFGYTF
J gene: TRBJ2-7; V gene: TRBV19; clone size: .; D gene: .; CDR3 DNA: TGTGCCAGTAGTCGGGCGGCGACAGCGATAGAGCAGTACTTC; CDR3 protein: CASSRAATAIEQYF
J gene: TRBJ2-7; V gene: TRBV5-1; clone size: .; D gene: TRBD2; CDR3 DNA: TGCGCCAGCAGCTTGTTAGTAGCGGGGGGGATAGCCTACGAGCAGTACTTC; CDR3 protein: CASSLLVAGGIAYEQYF
J gene: TRBJ1-1; V gene: TRBV7-9; clone size: once; D gene: TRBD1; CDR3 DNA: TGTGCCAGCAGTCCGACAGGGGACGAAGCTTTCTTT; CDR3 protein: CASSPTGDEAFF
J gene: TRBJ1-1; V gene: TRBV7-3; clone size: .; D gene: TRBD1; CDR3 DNA: TGTGCCAGCAGCCCAACAGGGGGCATGAACACTGAAGCTTTCTTT; CDR3 protein: CASSPTGGMNTEAFF
J gene: TRBJ2-5; V gene: TRBV5-4; clone size: .; D gene: TRBD2; CDR3 DNA: TGTGCCAGCAGCCTAGGACTAGCGGGGGGACAAGAGACCCAGTACTTC; CDR3 protein: CASSLGLAGGQETQYF
J gene: TRBJ2-5; V gene: TRBV5-1; clone size: .; D gene: TRBD1; CDR3 DNA: TGCGCCAGCAGTCCGCTGGGACAGCCCCAAGAGACCCAGTACTTC; CDR3 protein: CASSPLGQPQETQYF
J gene: TRBJ1-1; V gene: TRBV2; clone size: .; D gene: .; CDR3 DNA: TGTGCCAGCATCGGAGAACAGGTTAGGAACACTGAAGCTTTCTTT; CDR3 protein: CASIGEQVRNTEAFF
J gene: TRBJ1-5; V gene: TRBV4-2; clone size: once; D gene: .; CDR3 DNA: TGTGCCAGCAGCCAGCCCACAGCTGATCTAAGCAATCAGCCCCAGCATTTT; CDR3 protein: CASSQPTADLSNQPQHF
J gene: TRBJ1-1; V gene: TRBV5-1; clone size: .; D gene: .; CDR3 DNA: TGCGCCAGCAGCTTGTATCCGGCACAGGGAAACACTGAAGCTTTCTTT; CDR3 protein: CASSLYPAQGNTEAFF